Each of the 14 T cell receptor beta chains below was sequenced from the same sample in a study of tissue T cells after allogeneic stem cell transplantation. Sample time point: mouse harvest day 14 after allogeneic transplant. Tail vein injection delivered 10^7 T-cell-depleted bone marrow cells and 10^6 splenic CD5+ T cells. Clones were sequenced by immunoSEQ multiplex PCR, and TCRdb holds only the in-frame ones, with some missing. The data contain thousands of clones, about 37% of them singletons. The sample comprised skin. The receptors were gathered from a female BALB/c mouse given C57BL/6 T cells with graft-versus-host disease after an allogeneic hematopoietic cell transplant.

With respect to this clone: Mouse germline and gene names are used. Read coverage stops 1 residue before the CDR3 terminus; the germline J gene supplies the remainder. The V call is TRBV13-2, the J call TRBJ2-1; 7 positions agree with TRBD2. Germline lookup yields CDR1 NNHNN and CDR2 SYGAGS (reference sequence). With V trimmed by 0 bases and J by 6 bases, 6 bases remained unmatched. This CDR3 is 15 amino acids long. CDR3 DNA, as far as it was read: TGTGCCAGCGGTGATGGGGGGGGAAGAGGTGCTGAGCAGTTC. Translating it yields CASGDGGGRGAEQF. The CDR3 in full is CASGDGGGRGAEQFF.

As concerns this clone: Each gene name is a mouse one. Read sequence stops 1 residue before the CDR3 end, and the germline J gene provides the missing end. The chain has TRBV26 and TRBJ1-6; 8 bases line up with TRBD1. TRBJ1-6 is identified as an open reading frame with a role that is uncertain. This CDR3 spans 14 amino acids. The V and J ends lost 6 bases and 3 bases, in that order; junction bases with no gene match: 1. Germline CDR1 and CDR2: KGHPV and FQNQEV (reference sequence). CDR3 in amino acids: CASSDRGYNSPLYF. The CDR3 bases that were read are TGTGCCAGCAGCGACAGGGGCTATAATTCGCCCCTCTAC.

Judged by abundance, this clone is large (0.1 to 1%). Gene names are the mouse ones. Coverage ceases 1 residue before the CDR3 finishes, and the germline J gene fills in the end. The rearrangement links TRBV26 to TRBJ1-3; 9 bases match TRBD1. Germline CDR1 and CDR2: KGHPV and FQNQEV (reference sequence). There are 14 residues in the CDR3. J was trimmed by 7 bases and V by 5 bases; bases with no gene match: 6. CDR3 amino acids: CASSSRDRDNTLYF. The covered CDR3 bases are TGTGCCAGCAGTTCCCGGGACAGGGACAATACGCTCTAT.

A word on this clone: The genes and germline here are from mouse. The read terminates 1 residue before the CDR3 end, so the remaining end is supplied by the germline J gene. The chain has TRBV19 and TRBJ2-7, with D uncertain. Germline V lookup: CDR1 FNHDT, CDR2 SITEND (reference sequence). The CDR3 sequence is 12 residues long. V lost 2 bases to trimming and J lost 4 bases, with 7 bases between them. The CDR3 loop is CASSMEGYEQYF. CDR3 bases read: TGTGCCAGCAGTATGGAAGGATATGAACAGTAC.

This clone was found once. Gene names are the mouse ones. The read is 1 residue too short to cover the CDR3 end, so that end is filled in from the germline J gene. The chain uses TRBV29 and TRBJ2-5; D is possibly TRBD1 (6 bases). Germline CDR1 reads MSHET; CDR2 reads SYDVDS. The CDR3 has 13 residues. V was trimmed by 7 bases and J by 2 bases, leaving 10 bases between them. The sequenced CDR3 bases are TGTGCTAGCAACCGGGACATCCAAGACACCCAGTAC. Translating it yields CASNRDIQDTQY. The complete CDR3 sequence is CASNRDIQDTQYF.

This clone appeared a few times. Here the gene names and germline are mouse. The read gets to within 1 residue of the CDR3 end, and the germline J gene fills in the rest. The chain employs TRBV26 and TRBJ1-4; 8 bases are a match to TRBD1. V trimming: 2 bases; J trimming: 3 bases; junction bases outside the gene matches: 2. CDR1 KGHPV and CDR2 FQNQEV come from the germline V gene (reference sequence). CDR3 length: 15 amino acids. The CDR3: CASSLTGGANERLFF. CDR3 DNA, as far as it was read: TGTGCCAGCAGTCTGACAGGGGGAGCCAACGAAAGATTATTT.

Comments on this clone: The listed genes are named as in mouse. The sequenced fragment ends 1 residue before the CDR3 boundary, so the rest is inferred from the germline J gene. The V call is TRBV13-2, the J call TRBJ2-5; 8 bases line up with TRBD2. The CDR3 has 13 amino acids. Looked up from germline, CDR1 is NNHNN and CDR2 is SYGAGS (reference sequence). V lost 3 bases, J lost 6 bases, and 3 bases stayed unmatched. CDR3 protein: CASGGGGRDTQYF. The part of the CDR3 DNA that was read is TGTGCCAGCGGTGGGGGGGGGCGGGACACCCAGTAC.

Comment on this clone: Any gene name here is a mouse gene name. From the germline J gene comes the end of the CDR3, since the read stops 1 residue before it. The rearrangement links TRBV19 to TRBJ2-1; the D call may be TRBD1 or TRBD2 (5 bases each). This CDR3 region has 13 residues. Trimming pared 7 bases from V and 1 base from J, leaving 9 bases between. The germline CDR1 and CDR2 sequences are FNHDT and SITEND (reference sequence). The CDR3 loop is CASPRDNYAEQFF. The part of the CDR3 DNA that was read is TGTGCCAGCCCTCGGGACAACTATGCTGAGCAGTTC.

Concerning this clone itself: The gene names here belong to mouse. Sequencing ends 1 residue short of the CDR3 end; the germline J gene provides the rest. The sample carries other DNA sequences with the same CDR3. The chain has TRBV26 and TRBJ1-1; D is possibly TRBD1 (5 bases). Looked up from germline, CDR1 is KGHPV and CDR2 is FQNQEV (reference sequence). Trimming removed 3 bases at V and 1 base at J, with 6 bases between. The CDR3 has 13 residues. CDR3 amino acids: CASSLQGNTEVFF. The CDR3 bases that were read are TGTGCCAGCAGTCTTCAGGGAAACACAGAAGTCTTC.

In its sample, this clone ranks as medium-sized. The genes and germline here are from mouse. Coverage ceases 1 residue before the CDR3 finishes, and the germline J gene fills in the end. This rearrangement joins TRBV26 to TRBJ2-3; no clear D. This CDR3 is built from 13 residues. The V and J ends lost 2 bases and 1 base respectively, with 4 bases between them. Germline V gene data show CDR1 as KGHPV and CDR2 as FQNQEV (reference sequence). CDR3 loop: CASSLTGAETLYF. CDR3 DNA (partial): TGTGCCAGCAGTCTGACAGGTGCAGAAACGCTGTAT.

A remark on this clone: The listed genes are named as in mouse. The sequence runs out 1 residue before the end of the CDR3; the remainder is reconstructed from the germline J gene. V usage is TRBV23 and J usage is TRBJ2-7; TRBD1 reflects the table's D call only, with no check against the DNA. Germline CDR1 KGHTA, CDR2 FQNQQP. CDR3 length: 14 amino acids. The CDR3 protein is CSSSQSGQGYEQYF. Incomplete CDR3 DNA: TGCTCCAGCAGTCAATCGGGACAGGGGTATGAACAGTAC.

Concerning this clone: The genes and germline here are from mouse. From the germline J gene comes the end of the CDR3, since the read stops 1 residue before it. The chain combines TRBV26 with TRBJ1-4; a weak D match, TRBD1 (5 bases). V lost 0 bases, J lost 1 base, and 6 bases lay in between. Germline assignment: CDR1 KGHPV and CDR2 FQNQEV (reference sequence). This CDR3 region has 15 residues. The CDR3 reads CASSLSQGSNERLFF. CDR3 DNA (partial): TGTGCCAGCAGTCTGTCGCAGGGTTCCAACGAAAGATTATTT.

This clone was seen only a few times. Gene and germline names: mouse. The read is 1 residue too short to cover the CDR3 end, so that end is filled in from the germline J gene. V usage is TRBV5 and J usage is TRBJ1-2; the D is unclear. The CDR3 contains 14 residues. V was clipped by 1 base and J by 0 bases, with 6 bases between them. Per the germline V gene, CDR1 is LGHNA and CDR2 is YNLKQL (reference sequence). CDR3 protein: CASSQVTANSDYTF. Incomplete CDR3 DNA: TGTGCCAGCAGCCAAGTCACTGCAAACTCCGACTACACC.

This clone was detected only a few times. Here the gene names and germline are mouse. The CDR3 end is not reached by the read, which stops 1 residue before it; the germline J gene fills it in. This chain uses TRBV5 with TRBJ2-4; TRBD1 or TRBD2 may be the D gene (5 bases each). This CDR3 is built from 16 residues. The V gene's germline CDR1 is LGHNA and CDR2 YNLKQL (reference sequence). V was shortened by 0 bases and J by 1 base, with 11 bases between the two germline ends. This CDR3 reads CASSQDLGAGQNTLYF. The sequenced CDR3 bases are TGTGCCAGCAGCCAAGATCTTGGGGCTGGTCAAAACACCTTGTAC.